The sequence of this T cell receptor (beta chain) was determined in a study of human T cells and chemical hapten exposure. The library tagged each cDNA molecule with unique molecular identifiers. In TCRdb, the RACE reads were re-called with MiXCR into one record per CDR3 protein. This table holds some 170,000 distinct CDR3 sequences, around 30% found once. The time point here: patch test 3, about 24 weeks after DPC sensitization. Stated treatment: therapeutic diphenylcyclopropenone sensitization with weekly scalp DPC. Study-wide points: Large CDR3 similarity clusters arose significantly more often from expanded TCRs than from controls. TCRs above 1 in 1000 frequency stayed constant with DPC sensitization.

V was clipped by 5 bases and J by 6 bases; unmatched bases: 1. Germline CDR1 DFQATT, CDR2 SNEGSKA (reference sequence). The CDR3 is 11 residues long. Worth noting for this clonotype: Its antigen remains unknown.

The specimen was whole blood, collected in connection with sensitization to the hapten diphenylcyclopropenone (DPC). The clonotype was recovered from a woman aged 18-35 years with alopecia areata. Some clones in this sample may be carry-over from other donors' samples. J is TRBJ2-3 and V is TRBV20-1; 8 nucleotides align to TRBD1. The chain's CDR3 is CSARQGDTQYF. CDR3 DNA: TGCAGTGCTCGACAGGGGGATACGCAGTATTTT.